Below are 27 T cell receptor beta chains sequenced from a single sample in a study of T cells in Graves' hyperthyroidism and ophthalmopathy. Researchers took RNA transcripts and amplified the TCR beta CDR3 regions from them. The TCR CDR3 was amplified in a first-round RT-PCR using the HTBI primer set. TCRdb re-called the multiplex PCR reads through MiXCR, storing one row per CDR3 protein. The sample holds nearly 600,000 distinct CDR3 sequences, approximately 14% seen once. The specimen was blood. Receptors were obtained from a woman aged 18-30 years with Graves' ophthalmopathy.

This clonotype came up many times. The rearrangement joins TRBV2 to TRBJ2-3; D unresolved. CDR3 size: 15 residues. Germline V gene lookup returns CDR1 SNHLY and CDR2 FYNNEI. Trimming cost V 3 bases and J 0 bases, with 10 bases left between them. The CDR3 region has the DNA TGTGCCAGCAGTGAGAGAACCTCTAGCACAGATACGCAGTATTTT. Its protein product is CASSERTSSTDTQYF.

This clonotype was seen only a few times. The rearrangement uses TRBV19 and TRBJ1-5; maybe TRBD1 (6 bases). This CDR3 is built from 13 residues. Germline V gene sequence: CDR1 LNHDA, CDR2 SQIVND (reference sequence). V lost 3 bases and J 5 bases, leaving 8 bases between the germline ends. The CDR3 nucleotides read TGTGCCAGTAGTATTCGACAGGATCAGCCCCAGCATTTT. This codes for CASSIRQDQPQHF.

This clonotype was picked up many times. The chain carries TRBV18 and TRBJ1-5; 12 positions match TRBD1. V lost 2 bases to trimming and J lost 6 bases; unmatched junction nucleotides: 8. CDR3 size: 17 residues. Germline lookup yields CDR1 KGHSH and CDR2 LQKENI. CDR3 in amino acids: CASSPESGTGGSQPQHF. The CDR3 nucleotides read TGTGCCAGCTCACCAGAGTCCGGGACAGGGGGCTCTCAGCCCCAGCATTTT.

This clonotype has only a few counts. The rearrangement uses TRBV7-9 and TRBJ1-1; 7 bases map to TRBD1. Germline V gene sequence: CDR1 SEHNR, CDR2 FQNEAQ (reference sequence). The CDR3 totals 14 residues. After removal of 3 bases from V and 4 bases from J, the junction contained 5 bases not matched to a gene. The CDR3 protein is CASSFYRGGTEAFF. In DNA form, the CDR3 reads TGTGCCAGCAGCTTCTACAGGGGAGGCACTGAAGCTTTCTTT.

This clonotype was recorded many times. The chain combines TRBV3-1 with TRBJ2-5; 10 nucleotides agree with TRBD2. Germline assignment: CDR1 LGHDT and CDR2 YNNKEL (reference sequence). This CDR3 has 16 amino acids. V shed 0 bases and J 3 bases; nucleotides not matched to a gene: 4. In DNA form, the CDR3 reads TGTGCCAGCAGCCAAGATAGGCTAGCGGGAGAAGAGACCCAGTACTTC. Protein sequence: CASSQDRLAGEETQYF.

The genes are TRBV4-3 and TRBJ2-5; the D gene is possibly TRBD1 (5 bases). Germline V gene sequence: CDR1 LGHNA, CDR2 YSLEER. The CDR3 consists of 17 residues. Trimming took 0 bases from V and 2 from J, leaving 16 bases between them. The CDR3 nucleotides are TGCGCCAGCAGCCAAGAACTGACAGACTTTGGACAAGAGACCCAGTACTTC. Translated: CASSQELTDFGQETQYF.

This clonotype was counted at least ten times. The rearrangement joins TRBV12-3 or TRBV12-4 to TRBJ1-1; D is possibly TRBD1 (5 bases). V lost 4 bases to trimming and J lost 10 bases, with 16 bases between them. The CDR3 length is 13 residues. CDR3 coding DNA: TGTGCCAGCAGTTCGGGACGACCAGGTCGAGCTTTCTTT. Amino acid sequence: CASSSGRPGRAFF.

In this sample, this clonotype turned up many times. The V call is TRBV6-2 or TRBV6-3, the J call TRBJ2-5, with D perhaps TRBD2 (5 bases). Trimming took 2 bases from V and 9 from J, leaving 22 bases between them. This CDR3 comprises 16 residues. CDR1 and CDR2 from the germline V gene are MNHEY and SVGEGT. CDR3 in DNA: TGTGCCAGCAGTTACCCCTTTTGGACTCAGTACGGTGCCCAGTACTTC. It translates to CASSYPFWTQYGAQYF.

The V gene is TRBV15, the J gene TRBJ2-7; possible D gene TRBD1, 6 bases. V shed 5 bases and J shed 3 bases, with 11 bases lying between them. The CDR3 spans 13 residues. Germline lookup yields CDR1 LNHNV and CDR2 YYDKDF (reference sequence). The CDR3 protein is CATSAGRGYEQYF. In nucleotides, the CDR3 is TGTGCCACCAGCGCCGGCAGGGGCTACGAGCAGTACTTC. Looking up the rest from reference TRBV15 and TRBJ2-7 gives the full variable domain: DAMVIQNPRYQVTQFGKPVTLSCSQTLNHNVMYWYQQKSSQAPKLLFHYYDKDFNNEADTPDNFQSRRPNTSFCFLDIRSPGLGDTAMYLCATSAGRGYEQYFGPGTRLTVT.

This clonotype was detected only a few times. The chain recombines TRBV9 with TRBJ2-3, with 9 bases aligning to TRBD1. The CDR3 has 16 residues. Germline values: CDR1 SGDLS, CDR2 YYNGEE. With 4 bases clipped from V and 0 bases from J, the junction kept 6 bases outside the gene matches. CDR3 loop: CASSFRDRDSTDTQYF. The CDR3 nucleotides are TGTGCCAGCAGCTTCCGGGACAGGGATAGCACAGATACGCAGTATTTT. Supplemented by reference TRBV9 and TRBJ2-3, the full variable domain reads DSGVTQTPKHLITATGQRVTLRCSPRSGDLSVYWYQQSLDQGLQFLIQYYNGEERAKGNILERFSAQQFPDLHSELNLSSLELGDSALYFCASSFRDRDSTDTQYFGPGTRLTVL.

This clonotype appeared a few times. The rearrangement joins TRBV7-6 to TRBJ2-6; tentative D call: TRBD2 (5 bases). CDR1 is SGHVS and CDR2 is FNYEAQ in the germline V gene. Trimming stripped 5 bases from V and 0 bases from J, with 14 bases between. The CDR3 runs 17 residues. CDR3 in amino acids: CASSPRRADSGANVLTF. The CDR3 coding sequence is TGTGCCAGCAGCCCTCGGCGGGCGGACTCTGGGGCCAACGTCCTGACTTTC.

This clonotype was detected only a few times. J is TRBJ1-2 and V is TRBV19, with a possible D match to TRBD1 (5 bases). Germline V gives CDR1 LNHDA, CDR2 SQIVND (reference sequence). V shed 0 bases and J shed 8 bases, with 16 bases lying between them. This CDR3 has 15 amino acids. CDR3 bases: TGTGCCAGTAGTATAGAGACCTTCTCCAGGGAAGGCTACACCTTC. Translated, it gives CASSIETFSREGYTF.

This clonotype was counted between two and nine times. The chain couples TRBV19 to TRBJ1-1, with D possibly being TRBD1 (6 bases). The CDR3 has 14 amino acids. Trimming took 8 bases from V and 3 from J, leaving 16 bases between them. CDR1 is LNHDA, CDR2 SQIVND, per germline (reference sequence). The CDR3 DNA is TGTGCCAGTGGTCAGGGGATCGTGTACACTGAAGCTTTCTTT. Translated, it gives CASGQGIVYTEAFF.

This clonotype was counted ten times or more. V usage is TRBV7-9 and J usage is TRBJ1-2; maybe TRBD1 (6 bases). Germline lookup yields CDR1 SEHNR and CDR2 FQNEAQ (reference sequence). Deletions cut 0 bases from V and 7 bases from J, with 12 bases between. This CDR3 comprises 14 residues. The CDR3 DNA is TGTGCCAGCAGCTTAGCCACAGGAGGGGGTGGCTACACCTTC. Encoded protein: CASSLATGGGGYTF.

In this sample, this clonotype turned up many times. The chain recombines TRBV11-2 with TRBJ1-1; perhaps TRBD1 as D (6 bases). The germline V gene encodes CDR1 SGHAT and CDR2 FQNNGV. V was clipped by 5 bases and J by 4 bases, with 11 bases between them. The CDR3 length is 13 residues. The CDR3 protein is CASSLWGLTEAFF. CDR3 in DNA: TGTGCCAGCAGCCTATGGGGGCTCACTGAAGCTTTCTTT.

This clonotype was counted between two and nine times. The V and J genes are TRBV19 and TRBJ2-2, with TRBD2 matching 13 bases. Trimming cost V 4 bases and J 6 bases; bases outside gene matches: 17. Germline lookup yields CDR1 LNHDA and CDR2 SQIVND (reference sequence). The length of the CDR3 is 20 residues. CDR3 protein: CASSTDSSGLAGSLAGELFF. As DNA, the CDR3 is TGTGCCAGTAGTACGGACAGTTCGGGACTAGCGGGATCGTTGGCCGGGGAGCTGTTTTTT.

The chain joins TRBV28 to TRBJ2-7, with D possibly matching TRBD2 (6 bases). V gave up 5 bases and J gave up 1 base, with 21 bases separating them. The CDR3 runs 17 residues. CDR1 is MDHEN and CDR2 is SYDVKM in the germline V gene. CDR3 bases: TGTGCCAGCAGTCAAGGGCGGGATCGGGGGTTATCCTACGAGCAGTACTTC. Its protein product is CASSQGRDRGLSYEQYF. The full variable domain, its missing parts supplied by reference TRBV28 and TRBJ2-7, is DVKVTQSSRYLVKRTGEKVFLECVQDMDHENMFWYRQDPGLGLRLIYFSYDVKMKEKGDIPEGYSVSREKKERFSLILESASTNQTSMYLCASSQGRDRGLSYEQYFGPGTRLTVT.

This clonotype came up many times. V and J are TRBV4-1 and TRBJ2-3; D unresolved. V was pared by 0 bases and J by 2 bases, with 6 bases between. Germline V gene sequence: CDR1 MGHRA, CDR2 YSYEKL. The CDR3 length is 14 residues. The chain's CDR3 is CASSQDPITDTQYF. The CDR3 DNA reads TGCGCCAGCAGCCAAGATCCCATCACAGATACGCAGTATTTT.

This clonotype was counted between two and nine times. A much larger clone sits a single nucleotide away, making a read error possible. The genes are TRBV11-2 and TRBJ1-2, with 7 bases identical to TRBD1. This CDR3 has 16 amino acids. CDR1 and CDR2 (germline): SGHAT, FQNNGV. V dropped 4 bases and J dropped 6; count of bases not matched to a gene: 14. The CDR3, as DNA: TGTGCCAGCAGCTCAAGATTAGACAGGGCCTCTCATGGCTACACCTTC. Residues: CASSSRLDRASHGYTF.

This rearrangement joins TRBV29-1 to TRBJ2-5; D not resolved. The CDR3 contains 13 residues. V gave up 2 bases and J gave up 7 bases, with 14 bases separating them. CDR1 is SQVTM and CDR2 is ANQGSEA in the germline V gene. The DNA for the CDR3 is TGCAGCGTTGAACGGCTTCCTATGCGGACCCAGTACTTC. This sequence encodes CSVERLPMRTQYF.

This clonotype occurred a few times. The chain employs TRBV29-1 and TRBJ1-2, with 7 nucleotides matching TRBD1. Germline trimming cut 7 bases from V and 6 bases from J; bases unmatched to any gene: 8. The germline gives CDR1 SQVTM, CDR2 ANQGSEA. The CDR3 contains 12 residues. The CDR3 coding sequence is TGCAGCGGCCTCGACAGGGATGATGGCTACACCTTC. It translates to CSGLDRDDGYTF.

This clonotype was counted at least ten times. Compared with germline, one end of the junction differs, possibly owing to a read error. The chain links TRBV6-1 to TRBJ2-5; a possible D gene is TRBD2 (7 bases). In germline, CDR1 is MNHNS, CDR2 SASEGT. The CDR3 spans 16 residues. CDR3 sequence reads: CASSQAEGGDLETQYF. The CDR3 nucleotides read TGTGCCAGCAGTCAAGCCGAGGGGGGGGACTTGGAGACCCAGTACTTC.

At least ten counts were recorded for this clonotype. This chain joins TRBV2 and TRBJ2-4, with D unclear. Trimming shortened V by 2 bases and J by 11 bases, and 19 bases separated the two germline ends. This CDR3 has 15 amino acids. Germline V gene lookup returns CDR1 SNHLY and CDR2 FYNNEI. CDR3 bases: TGTGCCAGCAGTGAATACGAGAGGTTGGCATGGGTTCAGTACTTC. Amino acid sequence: CASSEYERLAWVQYF. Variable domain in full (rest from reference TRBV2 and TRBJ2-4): EPEVTQTPSHQVTQMGQEVILRCVPISNHLYFYWYRQILGQKVEFLVSFYNNEISEKSEIFDDQFSVERPDGSNFTLKIRSTKLEDSAMYFCASSEYERLAWVQYFGAGTRLSVL.

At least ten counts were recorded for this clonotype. This chain's CDR3 is CATSDRTGGEQYF. CDR3 coding DNA: TGTGCCACCAGTGACCGGACAGGGGGCGAGCAGTACTTC. V is TRBV24-1 and J is TRBJ2-7, with 10 bases fitting TRBD1. The V segment lost 4 bases and the J segment 6 bases; nucleotides outside the gene matches: 2. Germline V gene lookup returns CDR1 KGHDR and CDR2 SFDVKD. The CDR3 has 13 amino acids.

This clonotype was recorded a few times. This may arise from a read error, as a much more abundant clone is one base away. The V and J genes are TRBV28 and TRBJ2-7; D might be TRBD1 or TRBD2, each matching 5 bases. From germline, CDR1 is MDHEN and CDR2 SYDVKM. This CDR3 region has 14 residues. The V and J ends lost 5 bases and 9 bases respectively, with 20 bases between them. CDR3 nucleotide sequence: TGTGCCAGCAGTCCTTTCTCGACAGCCAGCGGGCAGTACTTC. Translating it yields CASSPFSTASGQYF. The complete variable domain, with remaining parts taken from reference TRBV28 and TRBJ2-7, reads DVKVTQSSRYLVKRTGEKVFLECVQDMDHENMFWYRQDPGLGLRLIYFSYDVKMKEKGDIPEGYSVSREKKERFSLILESASTNQTSMYLCASSPFSTASGQYFGPGTRLTVT.

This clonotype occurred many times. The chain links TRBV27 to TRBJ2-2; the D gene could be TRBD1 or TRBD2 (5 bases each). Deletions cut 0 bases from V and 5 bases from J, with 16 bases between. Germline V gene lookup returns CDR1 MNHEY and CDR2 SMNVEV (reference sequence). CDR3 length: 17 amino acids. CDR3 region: CASSLSGDPRTTGELFF. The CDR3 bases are TGTGCCAGCAGTTTATCGGGGGACCCGCGCACGACCGGGGAGCTGTTTTTT.

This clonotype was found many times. CDR3 in DNA: TGTGCCAGCAGCTTCTTTCTCCTCCCGGAGACGCAGTATTTT. This codes for CASSFFLLPETQYF. The V and J genes are TRBV11-2 and TRBJ2-3; no clear D. This CDR3 has 14 amino acids. V lost 3 bases and J lost 9, with 16 bases in between. Germline values: CDR1 SGHAT, CDR2 FQNNGV. Supplemented by reference TRBV11-2 and TRBJ2-3, the full variable domain reads EAGVAQSPRYKIIEKRQSVAFWCNPISGHATLYWYQQILGQGPKLLIQFQNNGVVDDSQLPKDRFSAERLKGVDSTLKIQPAKLEDSAVYLCASSFFLLPETQYFGPGTRLTVL.